One and the same sample provided the 2 T cell receptor beta chains below, sequenced in a study of blood T cell repertoires in COVID-19. Some clones are missing from TCRdb's copy, which holds only in-frame ones; the method was immunoSEQ multiplex PCR. The sample has 300,000 or so clones, roughly nine tenths seen once. Source material: peripheral blood. The receptor set was obtained from a woman younger than 45 with COVID-19, enrolled during active disease.

V usage is TRBV28 and J usage is TRBJ1-4; possible D gene TRBD1, 5 bases. This CDR3 is 17 amino acids long. The V end lost 3 bases, the J end lost 0 bases, and 14 bases lay between the germline ends. Germline CDR1 MDHEN, CDR2 SYDVKM. This CDR3 reads CASSFWVGAATNEKLFF. CDR3 sequence (DNA): TGTGCCAGCAGTTTTTGGGTAGGGGCAGCAACTAATGAAAAACTGTTTTTT.

The V gene is TRBV5-5, the J gene TRBJ2-5; the D gene is possibly TRBD1 (6 bases). V dropped 3 bases and J dropped 5 bases, with 14 bases sitting between them. This CDR3 comprises 14 residues. Per the germline V gene, CDR1 is SGHKS and CDR2 is YYEKEE (reference sequence). In DNA, the CDR3 is TGTGCCAGCAGCTCACAGGGTATAGAGGAGACCCAGTACTTC. Its translation: CASSSQGIEETQYF.